The 16 T cell receptor beta chains presented below share a single source sample, sequenced in a study of post-analysis software for immune sequencing data. Findings of the study overall: Patients carried roughly five TRBV segments more frequently than controls did, and TRBV5-6, TRBV5-1 and TRBV20-1 were among them.

Libraries were made from TCR beta cDNA, and they carried unique molecular identifiers. From the PCR reads, TCRdb called clonotypes with MiXCR, one entry per CDR3 protein. The sample records roughly 430,000 distinct CDR3 sequences, 30% to 40% being singletons. Which antigens these TCRs recognize remains unknown. The sample was blood. Receptors were obtained from a girl aged 2-10 years with multiple sclerosis.

The chain carries TRBV7-3 and TRBJ1-2, with 7 nucleotides matching TRBD1. Germline V CDR1 and CDR2: SGHTA, FQGTGA. V trimming: 0 bases; J trimming: 4 bases; junction bases outside the gene matches: 2. The CDR3 is made up of 14 amino acids. The CDR3 DNA is TGTGCCAGCAGCTTAACGTCAGGGGGCTATGGCTACACCTTC. Protein sequence: CASSLTSGGYGYTF.

The rearrangement links TRBV5-1 to TRBJ1-1; 7 bases are shared with TRBD1. Trimming cost V 4 bases and J 4 bases; bases outside gene matches: 10. The CDR3 runs to 15 residues. Per the germline V gene, CDR1 is SGHRS and CDR2 is YFSETQ. CDR3 sequence: CASSLQGERSTEAFF. The CDR3 nucleotides are TGCGCCAGCAGCCTTCAGGGGGAGAGAAGCACTGAAGCTTTCTTT.

The sample holds a few counts of this clonotype. The chain couples TRBV24-1 to TRBJ2-5, with 8 nucleotides matching TRBD1. CDR3 size: 13 residues. The germline gives CDR1 KGHDR, CDR2 SFDVKD. The trim removed 6 bases at V and 6 bases at J, leaving 5 bases unmatched. The CDR3 region is CATSPGTGQTQYF. CDR3 coding DNA: TGTGCCACCAGTCCAGGGACAGGACAGACCCAGTACTTC.

The chain has TRBV11-2 and TRBJ2-3; the match to TRBD2 covers 15 bases. With 5 bases clipped from V and 6 bases from J, the junction kept 9 bases outside the gene matches. Germline values: CDR1 SGHAT, CDR2 FQNNGV. The length of the CDR3 is 17 residues. The CDR3 nucleotides are TGTGCCAGCAGCCTTGGACTAGCGGGGGGGGATGATGATACGCAGTATTTT. Translation: CASSLGLAGGDDDTQYF.

This clonotype has more than one count but fewer than ten. The chain couples TRBV5-1 to TRBJ1-4; no clear D gene. The CDR3 totals 15 residues. V gave up 1 base and J gave up 0 bases, with 7 bases separating them. Germline loops: CDR1 SGHRS, CDR2 YFSETQ. The DNA for the CDR3 is TGCGCCAGCAGCTTGTGGGGAGCAACTAATGAAAAACTGTTTTTT. It translates to CASSLWGATNEKLFF.

The DNA for the CDR3 is TGCGCCAGCAGCTCCCAAAACAAAGAGACCCAGTACTTC. Translation: CASSSQNKETQYF. This chain connects TRBV5-1 to TRBJ2-5, with unresolved D. This CDR3 has 13 amino acids. Trimming removed 3 bases from V and 3 bases from J, with 9 bases in between. Germline V gene data show CDR1 as SGHRS and CDR2 as YFSETQ.

The chain carries TRBV4-3 and TRBJ2-1, with TRBD1 matching over 12 bases. Germline V gives CDR1 LGHNA, CDR2 YSLEER. The J segment lost 6 bases and the V segment lost 0 bases, leaving 12 bases of the junction unmatched. The CDR3 extends over 19 amino acids. The chain's CDR3 is CASSQDLLGDRGHGNEQFF. DNA for the CDR3: TGCGCCAGCAGCCAAGATTTGCTTGGGGACAGGGGGCATGGCAATGAGCAGTTCTTC.

The chain uses TRBV5-6 and TRBJ2-7, with 8 bases that match TRBD2. The CDR3 has 15 amino acids. V lost 6 bases to trimming and J lost 3 bases; unmatched junction nucleotides: 11. The germline V gene encodes CDR1 SGHDT and CDR2 YYEEEE. The CDR3 DNA reads TGTGCCAGCACCCGAAGGTTAGCGGGATACTACGAGCAGTACTTC. It encodes CASTRRLAGYYEQYF.

This chain connects TRBV6-1 to TRBJ2-1, with D maybe TRBD1 (6 bases). Germline V gene data show CDR1 as MNHNS and CDR2 as SASEGT. The CDR3 has 15 amino acids. With 6 bases removed from V and 6 bases from J, the gap between germline ends came to 18 bases. This chain's CDR3 is CASRPGEGRFNEQFF. The CDR3 DNA reads TGTGCCAGCAGGCCAGGGGAAGGTCGATTCAATGAGCAGTTCTTC.

The gene calls are TRBV4-2 and TRBJ2-5; TRBD2 matches 11 bases. Per germline, CDR1 LGHNA and CDR2 YNFKEQ. V lost 4 bases to trimming and J lost 2 bases; unmatched junction nucleotides: 3. This CDR3 contains 15 residues. The CDR3, as DNA: TGTGCCAGCAGCCGGGGACTAGCGGAGCAAGAGACCCAGTACTTC. This encodes CASSRGLAEQETQYF.

The rearrangement links TRBV7-2 to TRBJ2-1; 10 bases are a match to TRBD2. The CDR3 runs 15 residues. The germline V gene encodes CDR1 SGHTA and CDR2 FQGNSA. Trimming at V came to 4 bases and at J to 11 bases, leaving 11 bases not matched to a gene. This CDR3 is CASSSGLAAGRKQFF. The DNA of the CDR3 is TGTGCCAGCAGCTCCGGACTAGCGGCGGGGCGTAAGCAGTTCTTC.

The chain links TRBV28 to TRBJ2-1, with TRBD2 matching over 8 bases. The CDR3 covers 15 residues. V gave up 5 bases and J gave up 8 bases; unmatched junction bases: 11. Germline lookup yields CDR1 MDHEN and CDR2 SYDVKM. CDR3 amino acids: CASSEAGAPPDEQFF. The CDR3 region has the DNA TGTGCCAGCAGTGAAGCGGGGGCCCCGCCCGATGAGCAGTTCTTC.

The rearrangement links TRBV20-1 to TRBJ1-5, with 11 positions matching TRBD1. Losses at the gene ends were 5 bases for V and 5 bases for J; bases not matched to a gene: 8. The V gene's germline CDR1 is DFQATT and CDR2 SNEGSKA (reference sequence). There are 15 residues in the CDR3. CDR3 amino acids: CSAVSGTGGDQPQHF. The CDR3, as DNA: TGCAGTGCTGTCTCCGGGACAGGGGGGGATCAGCCCCAGCATTTT.

This chain uses TRBV7-2 with TRBJ2-3; 8 bases match TRBD2. The CDR3 is 15 residues long. The germline V gene has CDR1 SGHTA and CDR2 FQGNSA. The V and J ends lost 1 base and 9 bases, in that order; junction bases with no gene match: 9. CDR3 in DNA: TGTGCCAGCAGCTTAGAGGCGGGAGCGGGGGAGACGCAGTATTTT. Amino acid sequence: CASSLEAGAGETQYF.

With respect to this clonotype: The junction shows a germline mismatch at one end, possibly a read error. The chain is built from TRBV14 and TRBJ2-1, with 8 bases fitting TRBD1. This CDR3 has 18 residues. The germline V gene encodes CDR1 SGHDN and CDR2 FVKESK. CDR3 sequence (DNA): TGTGCCAGCAGCCAAGACCTAAGAACAGGGGGGTCTTACAATGAGCAGTGCTTC. As protein: CASSQDLRTGGSYNEQCF. Complete variable domain (other parts from reference TRBV14 and TRBJ2-1): EAGVTQFPSHSVIEKGQTVTLRCDPISGHDNLYWYRRVMGKEIKFLLHFVKESKQDESGMPNNRFLAERTGGTYSTLKVQPAELEDSGVYFCASSQDLRTGGSYNEQCFGPGTRLTVL.

The rearrangement uses TRBV12-3 or TRBV12-4 and TRBJ2-5; 7 bases align to TRBD2. This CDR3 spans 14 amino acids. After removal of 7 bases from V and 4 bases from J, the junction contained 9 bases not matched to a gene. CDR3 loop: CASNPGGEVETQYF. The CDR3, as DNA: TGTGCCAGCAATCCGGGAGGAGAAGTAGAGACCCAGTACTTC.